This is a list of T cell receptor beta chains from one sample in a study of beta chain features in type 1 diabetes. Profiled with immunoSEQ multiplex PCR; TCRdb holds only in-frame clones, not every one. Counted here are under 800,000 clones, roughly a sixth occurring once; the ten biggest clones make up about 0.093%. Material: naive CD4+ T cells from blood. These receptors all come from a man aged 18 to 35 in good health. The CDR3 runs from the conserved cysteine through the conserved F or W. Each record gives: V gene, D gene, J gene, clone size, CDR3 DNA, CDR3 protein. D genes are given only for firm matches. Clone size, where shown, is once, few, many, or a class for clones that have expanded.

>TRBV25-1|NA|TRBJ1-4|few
TGTGCCAGCAGTGAATTGGGACGTGGTGAAAAACTGTTTTTT
CASSELGRGEKLFF
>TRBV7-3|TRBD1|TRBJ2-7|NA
TGTGCCAGCAGCCCCGGGACAGGCCCCTACGAGCAGTACTTC
CASSPGTGPYEQYF
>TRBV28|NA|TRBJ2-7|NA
TGTGCCAGCAGTTTATGGGCACGGGCCCGATACGAGCAGTACTTC
CASSLWARARYEQYF
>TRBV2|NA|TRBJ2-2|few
TGTGCCAGCAGTACCGGGGAGCTGTTTTTT
CASSTGELFF
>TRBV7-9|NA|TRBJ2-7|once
TGTGCCAGCAGCTACGAGCAGTACTTC
CASSYEQYF
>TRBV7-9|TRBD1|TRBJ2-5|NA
TGTGCCAGCACCCATCCCAAGACAGGGGTCGAGACCCAGTACTTC
CASTHPKTGVETQYF
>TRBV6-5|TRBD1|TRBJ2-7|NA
TGTGCCAGCAGAACCGGGACAGGGGGCTACTACGAGCAGTACTTC
CASRTGTGGYYEQYF
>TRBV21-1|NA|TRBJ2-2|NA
TGTGCCAGCAGCAAGGGGCGGGAAAACACCGGGGAGCTGTTTTTT
CASSKGRENTGELFF
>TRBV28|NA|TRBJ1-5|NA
TGTGCCAGCAGCCTGGACGGGAGGTTTAACGAGCCCCAGCATTTT
CASSLDGRFNEPQHF
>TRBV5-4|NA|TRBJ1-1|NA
TGTGCCAGCAGCTTAGTCGGCAGGGTGAACACTGAAGCTTTCTTT
CASSLVGRVNTEAFF
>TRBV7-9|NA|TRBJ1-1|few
TGTGCCAGCAGCCCCCGGACATTGAACACTGAAGCTTTCTTT
CASSPRTLNTEAFF
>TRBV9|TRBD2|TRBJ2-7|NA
TGTGCCAGCAGCCCTCCCGCGGCTAGCGGGAGAGGTGAGCAGTACTTC
CASSPPAASGRGEQYF
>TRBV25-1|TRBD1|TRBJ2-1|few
TGTGCCAGCGGCCGGGACAGACAGTCCAATGAGCAGTTCTTC
CASGRDRQSNEQFF
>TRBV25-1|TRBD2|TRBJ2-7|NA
TGTGCCAGCAGAGATAACGGACTAGCGGGAGTAGACGAGCAGTACTTC
CASRDNGLAGVDEQYF
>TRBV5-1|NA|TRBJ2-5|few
TGCGCCAGCAGCCTCCGCCAGGGGCAAGAGACCCAGTACTTC
CASSLRQGQETQYF
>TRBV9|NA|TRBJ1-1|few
TGTGCCAGCAGCGCACAAGAAACAGGGAAGAATGCTGAAGCTTTCTTT
CASSAQETGKNAEAFF
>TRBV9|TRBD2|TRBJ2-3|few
TGTGCCAGCAGCAAGCGGACTAGCGGGGGGCTCCTCCCAGATACGCAGTATTTT
CASSKRTSGGLLPDTQYF
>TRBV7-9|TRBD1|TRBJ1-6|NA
TGTGCCAGCAGATCTACCGGGACAGTACACTCACCCCTCCACTTT
CASRSTGTVHSPLHF
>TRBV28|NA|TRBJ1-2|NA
TGTGCCAGCAGGATTCAATCTGGCTACACCTTC
CASRIQSGYTF
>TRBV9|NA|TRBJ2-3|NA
TGTGCCAGCAGCGTAGCTCCACCGACAGATACGCAGTATTTT
CASSVAPPTDTQYF
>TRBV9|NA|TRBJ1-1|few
TGTGCCAGCGGAATGGGGAGCACTGAAGCTTTCTTT
CASGMGSTEAFF
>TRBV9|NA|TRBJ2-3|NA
TGTGCCAGCAGCGTCTGGCGGGGTAACACAGATACGCAGTATTTT
CASSVWRGNTDTQYF
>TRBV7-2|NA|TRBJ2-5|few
TGTGCCAGCAGCTACAGACCACAAGAGACCCAGTACTTC
CASSYRPQETQYF
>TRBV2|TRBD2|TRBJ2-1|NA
TGTGCCAGCAGCGCCGCGGGGGGCCCGGACAATGAGCAGTTCTTC
CASSAAGGPDNEQFF
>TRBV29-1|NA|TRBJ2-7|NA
TGCAGCGTTGAACTGCAGACCGTCGAGCAGTACTTC
CSVELQTVEQYF
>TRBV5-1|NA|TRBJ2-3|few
TGCGCCAGCGCCCTGGGGTCGTTCGCAGATACGCAGTATTTT
CASALGSFADTQYF
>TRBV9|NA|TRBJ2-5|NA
TGTGCCAGCAGCGTAGGGGGGTCGGAGACCCAGTACTTC
CASSVGGSETQYF
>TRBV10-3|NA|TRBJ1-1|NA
TGTGCCATCCGGGCAGGCTCGGGTCGAACTGAAGCTTTCTTT
CAIRAGSGRTEAFF
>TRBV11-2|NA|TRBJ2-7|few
TGTGCCAGCAGCCCTTTGGGCGGAAAGTACGAGCAGTACTTC
CASSPLGGKYEQYF
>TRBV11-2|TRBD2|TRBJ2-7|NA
TGTGCCAGCAGCTTACTGTCTAGCGGGAACGAGCAGTACTTC
CASSLLSSGNEQYF
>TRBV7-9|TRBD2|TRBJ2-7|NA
TGTGCCAGCAGCTTAGTTTGGGGGACTACCCCCTACGAGCAGTACTTC
CASSLVWGTTPYEQYF
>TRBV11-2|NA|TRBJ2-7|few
TGTGCCAGCAGATCTTTTCGAGGGAGGGGGGCTTACGAGCAGTACTTC
CASRSFRGRGAYEQYF
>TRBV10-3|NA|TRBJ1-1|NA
TGTGCCATCTCGCAGACTAGTGGTGGGGCCAGCACTGAAGCTTTCTTT
CAISQTSGGASTEAFF
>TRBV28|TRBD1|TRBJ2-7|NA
TGTGCCATCGAGACAGGGTCCTACGAGCAGTACTTC
CAIETGSYEQYF
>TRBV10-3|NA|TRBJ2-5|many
TGTGCCATCAGTGGAGCCGGGTCGTGGACCCAGTACTTC
CAISGAGSWTQYF
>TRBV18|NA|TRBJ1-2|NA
TGTGCCAGCTCACCACAAAGGGATAAGCTTAACTATGGCTACACCTTC
CASSPQRDKLNYGYTF
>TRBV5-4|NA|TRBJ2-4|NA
TGTGCCAGCAGCGGCGGTGTAGCCAAAAACATTCAGTACTTC
CASSGGVAKNIQYF
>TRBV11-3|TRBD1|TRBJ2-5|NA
TGTGCCAGCAGCTGGACAGGGGAAGAGACCCAGTACTTC
CASSWTGEETQYF
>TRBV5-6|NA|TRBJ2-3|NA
TGTGCCAGCAGCTTGTGGTTAGATACGCAGTATTTT
CASSLWLDTQYF
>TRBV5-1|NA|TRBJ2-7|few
TGCGCCAGCAGCTTTGGGGACACCGAGCAGTACTTC
CASSFGDTEQYF
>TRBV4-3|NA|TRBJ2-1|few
TGCGCCAGCAGCCAGGAATATGAGCAGTTCTTC
CASSQEYEQFF
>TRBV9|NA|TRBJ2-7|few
TGTGCCAGCAGCGTAGGTTCCGGTAACGGCTACGAGCAGTACTTC
CASSVGSGNGYEQYF
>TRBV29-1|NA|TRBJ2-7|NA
TGCAGCGTTGGCAGACCCGGGCAGGGAATAGATTTTATCTCCTACGAGCAGTACTTC
CSVGRPGQGIDFISYEQYF
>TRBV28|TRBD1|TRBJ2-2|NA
TGTGCCAGCAGTTTATGGACAGGGAAGGGGTCCGGGGAGCTGTTTTTT
CASSLWTGKGSGELFF
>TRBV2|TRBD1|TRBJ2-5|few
TGTGCCAGCAGTCGGGCCGGGACAGGGGGAGAGACCCAGTACTTC
CASSRAGTGGETQYF